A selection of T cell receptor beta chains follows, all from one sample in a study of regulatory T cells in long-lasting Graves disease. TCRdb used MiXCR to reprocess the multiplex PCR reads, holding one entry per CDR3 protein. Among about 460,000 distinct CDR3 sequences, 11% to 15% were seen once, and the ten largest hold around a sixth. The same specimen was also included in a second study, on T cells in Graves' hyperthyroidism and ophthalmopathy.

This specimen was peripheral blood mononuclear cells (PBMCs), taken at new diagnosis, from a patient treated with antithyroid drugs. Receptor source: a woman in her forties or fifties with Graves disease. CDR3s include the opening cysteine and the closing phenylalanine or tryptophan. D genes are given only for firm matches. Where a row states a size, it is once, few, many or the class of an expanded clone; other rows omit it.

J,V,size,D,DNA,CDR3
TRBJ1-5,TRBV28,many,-,TGTGCCAGCAGTCCTCAGAGATATCAGCCCCAGCATTTT,CASSPQRYQPQHF
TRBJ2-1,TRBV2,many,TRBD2,TGTGCCAGCAGTGATTTGGTACTAGCGGGAGTCAATGAGCAGTTCTTC,CASSDLVLAGVNEQFF
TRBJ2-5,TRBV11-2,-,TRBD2,TGTGCCAGCAGCCCCGGGACTAGCGGAGTCCAAGAGACCCAGTACTTC,CASSPGTSGVQETQYF
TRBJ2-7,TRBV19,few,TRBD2,TGTGCCAGTAGTATAGCTCATCTAGCGGGGGGCCTATACGAGCAGTACTTC,CASSIAHLAGGLYEQYF
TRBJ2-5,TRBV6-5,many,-,TGTGCCAGCAGTTACTCGATCGGGAACCAAGAGACCCAGTACTTC,CASSYSIGNQETQYF
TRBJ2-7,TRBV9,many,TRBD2,TGTGCCAGCAGCACCCATAGCGGGTACTCCTACGAGCAGTACTTC,CASSTHSGYSYEQYF
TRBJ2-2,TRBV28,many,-,TGTGCCAGCAGTTTCGCCAGGGGTAAATCTACCGGGGAGCTGTTTTTT,CASSFARGKSTGELFF
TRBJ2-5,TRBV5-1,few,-,TGCGCCAGCAGCTACCCCCGGGGTGAGACCCAGTACTTC,CASSYPRGETQYF
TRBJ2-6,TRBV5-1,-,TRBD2,TGCGCCAGCAGCTGGGGACTAGCGGGACACTATTCCTCTGGGGCCAACGTCCTGACTTTC,CASSWGLAGHYSSGANVLTF
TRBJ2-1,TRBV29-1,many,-,TGCAGCGTCGTCAGGAGCTACCGAAATGAGCAGTTCTTC,CSVVRSYRNEQFF
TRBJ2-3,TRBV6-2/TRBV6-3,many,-,TGTGCCAGCAGTTACTCAGGCGGGGCGTCCACAGATACGCAGTATTTT,CASSYSGGASTDTQYF
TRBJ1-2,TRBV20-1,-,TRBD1,TGCAGTGCCCGACACCTTGGGACAGCCTTCTATGGCTACACCTTC,CSARHLGTAFYGYTF
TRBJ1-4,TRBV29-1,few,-,TGCAGCGTCTATCTAACTAATGAAAAACTGTTTTTT,CSVYLTNEKLFF
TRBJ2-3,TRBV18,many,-,TGTGCCAGCTCACCACCGGTCACAGATACGCAGTATTTT,CASSPPVTDTQYF
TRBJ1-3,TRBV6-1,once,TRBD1,TGTGCCGGCAGTGAAGCTGGGGACAGAAGTCGAAACACCATATATTTT,CAGSEAGDRSRNTIYF
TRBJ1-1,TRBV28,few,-,TGTGCCAGCAGTTCCATTGGGCTACTCACTGAAGCTTTCTTT,CASSSIGLLTEAFF
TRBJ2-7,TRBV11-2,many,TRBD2,TGTGCCAGCAGCTTAGGGACTAGCGGGCCAGTCTACGAGCAGTACTTC,CASSLGTSGPVYEQYF
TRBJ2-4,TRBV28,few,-,TGTGCCAGCAGACAGGGGGGGGCCAAAAACATTCAGTACTTC,CASRQGGAKNIQYF
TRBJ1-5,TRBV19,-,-,TGTGCCAGTAGTATCCCCCCCAGCAATCAGCCCCAGCATTTT,CASSIPPSNQPQHF
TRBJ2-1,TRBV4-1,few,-,TGCGCCAGCAGCCAAGGGGGGGACTGGTATCATGAGCAGTTCTTC,CASSQGGDWYHEQFF
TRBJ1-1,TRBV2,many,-,TGTGCCAGCAGTGAAGTTTCCAGGGGAAGCTCTGAAGCTTTCTTT,CASSEVSRGSSEAFF
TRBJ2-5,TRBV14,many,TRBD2,TGTGCCAGCAGCCACTTTCGGACTAGCGGGATACAAGAGACCCAGTACTTC,CASSHFRTSGIQETQYF
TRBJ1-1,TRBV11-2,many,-,TGTGCCAGCAGCTTATTCGCAGAAAACACTGAAGCTTTCTTT,CASSLFAENTEAFF
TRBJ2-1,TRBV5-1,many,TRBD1,TGCGCCAGCAGCTCGGGACAGGGAGGCAATGAGCAGTTCTTC,CASSSGQGGNEQFF
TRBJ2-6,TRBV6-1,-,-,TGTGCCAGCAGGGATCAACAGGGAACTGGGGCCAACGTCCTGACTTTC,CASRDQQGTGANVLTF
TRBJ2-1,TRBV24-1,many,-,TGTGCCACCAGTGACCTAAATGAGCAGTTCTTC,CATSDLNEQFF
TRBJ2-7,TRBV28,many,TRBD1,TGTGCCAGCCTGTCCTGGACAGGGTCCCAGATCGAGCAGTACTTC,CASLSWTGSQIEQYF
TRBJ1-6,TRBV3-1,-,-,TGTGCCAGCAGACGGGCCGATAATAATTCACCCCTCCACTTT,CASRRADNNSPLHF
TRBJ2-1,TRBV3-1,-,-,TGTGCCAGCAGCCAACCGGGAGACTACAATGAGCGGTTCTTC,CASSQPGDYNERFF
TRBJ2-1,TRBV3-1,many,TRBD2,TGTGCCAGCAGCCAACTGCCGACTAGCGGGACCAATGAGCAGTTCTTC,CASSQLPTSGTNEQFF
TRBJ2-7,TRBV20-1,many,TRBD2,TGCAGTGCTAGAGCACCGGGACTAGACTACGAGCAGTACTTC,CSARAPGLDYEQYF
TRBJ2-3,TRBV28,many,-,TGTGCCAGCAGTTTCGGGGTTCCCGATACGCAGTATTTT,CASSFGVPDTQYF
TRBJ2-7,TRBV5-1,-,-,TGCGCCAGCAGCTTGGTGGCAGGGAGTGAGCAGTACTTC,CASSLVAGSEQYF
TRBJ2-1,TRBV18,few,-,TGTGCCAGCTCACGTGTCAGGGCGTTTTCTGAGCAGTTCTTC,CASSRVRAFSEQFF
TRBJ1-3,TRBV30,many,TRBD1,TGTGCCTGGGGACAGGGGCTCGCTGGAAACACCATATATTTT,CAWGQGLAGNTIYF
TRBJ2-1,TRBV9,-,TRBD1,TGTGCCAGCAGCGTAATGACAGGGAACCACAATGAGCAGTTCTTC,CASSVMTGNHNEQFF
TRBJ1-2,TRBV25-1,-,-,TGTGCCAGCAGTGAAGCCCCACAGGGAGGAGACTATGGCTACACCTTC,CASSEAPQGGDYGYTF
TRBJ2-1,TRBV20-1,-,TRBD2,TGCAGTGCCGGGGAGCGGGAGGGCCTCGGTGAGCAGTTCTTC,CSAGEREGLGEQFF
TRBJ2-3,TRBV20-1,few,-,TGCAGTGCTAGAGAAATGCAGGGGACAGATACGCAGTATTTT,CSAREMQGTDTQYF
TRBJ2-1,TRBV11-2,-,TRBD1,TGTGCCAGCAGCTTAATGACAGGGGGCTACAATGAGCAGTTCTTC,CASSLMTGGYNEQFF
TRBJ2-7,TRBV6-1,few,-,TGTGCCATCCAGAGGGGTGCGAGCTCCTACGAGCAGTACTTC,CAIQRGASSYEQYF
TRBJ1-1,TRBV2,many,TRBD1,TGTGCCAGCAGTGGACAGGGGAGAACTGAAGCTTTCTTT,CASSGQGRTEAFF
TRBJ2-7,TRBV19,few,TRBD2,TGTGCCAGTAGTATAACGCCCGGGACTAGTGACGAGCAGTACTTC,CASSITPGTSDEQYF
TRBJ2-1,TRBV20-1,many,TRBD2,TGCAGTGCTCCTATTGGGACTAGCGGGAGGCCATCCTACAATGAGCAGTTCTTC,CSAPIGTSGRPSYNEQFF
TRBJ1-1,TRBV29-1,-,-,TGCAGCGTTACAACGTGGGTTTCGGGCACTGAAGCTTTCTTT,CSVTTWVSGTEAFF
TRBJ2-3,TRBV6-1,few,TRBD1,TGTGCCAGCAGTGAAGCGGGGACAGGGTTCACAGATACGCAGTATTTT,CASSEAGTGFTDTQYF
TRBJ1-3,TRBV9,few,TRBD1,TGTGCCAGCAGCCCCAGAACAGGGGTTGACACCATATATTTT,CASSPRTGVDTIYF
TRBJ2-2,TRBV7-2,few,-,TGTGCCAGCAGCCGCCTTCAGCTTACTGCGAACACCGGGGAGCTGTTTTTT,CASSRLQLTANTGELFF
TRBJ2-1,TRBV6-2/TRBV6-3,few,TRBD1,TGTGCCAGCAGGGCGGGACAGGGGTCCCCGAGCTCCTACAATGAGCAGTTCTTC,CASRAGQGSPSSYNEQFF
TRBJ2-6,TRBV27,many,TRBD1,TGTGCCAGCAGTCGTCACAGGGGCGGCGGGGCCAACGTCCTGACTTTC,CASSRHRGGGANVLTF
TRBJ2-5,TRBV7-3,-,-,TGTGCCAGCAGCCAAACAAACGACGGCAAACAATTACAAGAGACCCAGTACTTC,CASSQTNDGKQLQETQYF
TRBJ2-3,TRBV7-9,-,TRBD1,TGTGCCAGCAGCTCCCCTGGGACAGGGCTTCCCACAGATACGCAGTATTTT,CASSSPGTGLPTDTQYF